This TCR beta chain was documented in a study of blood T cells in healthy people across ages. Using a J-beta primer mix together with a sample-barcoded 5' primer, a second PCR was run for roughly 6 to 12 cycles. A single record per CDR3 protein comes from TCRdb applying MiXCR to the 5' RACE reads. The table lists around 1.5 million distinct CDR3 sequences, around 36% of them singletons. The CDR3 is made up of 16 amino acids. Trimming removed 3 bases at V and 6 bases at J, with 18 bases between. Germline CDR1 reads LNHDA; CDR2 reads SQIVND (reference sequence). This chain connects TRBV19 to TRBJ2-1; a possible D gene is TRBD1 (6 bases). This clonotype originated in a woman aged 25 to 45 in good health. Input material: blood. The CDR3 nucleotides read TGTGCCAGTAGTATCGGGCTCAGGGGAAAGGGCAATGAGCAGTTCTTC. The encoded protein is CASSIGLRGKGNEQFF.